Listed here are 27 T cell receptor beta chains from one sample, sequenced in a study of blood T cell repertoires in COVID-19. Assay used: immunoSEQ multiplex PCR; TCRdb lists only in-frame clones, some missing. The data hold under 250,000 clones, with about 82% observed a single time. The sample taken for sequencing was peripheral blood. The receptors stem from a man older than 75 with acute or convalescent COVID-19.

The genes are TRBV6-5 and TRBJ2-7; 7 bases line up with TRBD1. Germline assignment: CDR1 MNHEY and CDR2 SVGAGI. V lost 2 bases, J lost 4 bases, and 8 bases stayed unmatched. The CDR3 extends over 15 amino acids. In nucleotides, the CDR3 is TGTGCCAGCAGTTACGGATCGACAGGGAAATACGAGCAGTACTTC. Protein sequence: CASSYGSTGKYEQYF.

This clone was observed a single time. J is TRBJ2-7 and V is TRBV7-9; D not resolved. Trimming stripped 4 bases from V and 10 bases from J, with 29 bases between. CDR3 length equals 17 residues. Germline V CDR1 and CDR2: SEHNR, FQNEAQ (reference sequence). The CDR3 reads CASSSDLGSGAAAYQYF. The CDR3 coding sequence is TGTGCCAGCAGCTCGGATCTCGGTTCAGGCGCCGCCGCTTACCAGTACTTC.

The chain links TRBV11-2 to TRBJ2-1; 10 nucleotides line up with TRBD1. Germline CDR1 and CDR2: SGHAT and FQNNGV. The ends lost 5 bases at V and 4 bases at J; junction bases unmatched: 8. The CDR3 contains 16 residues. DNA for the CDR3: TGTGCCAGCAGCCCAACCCCGGGACAGGGGTACAATGAGCAGTTCTTC. Protein product: CASSPTPGQGYNEQFF.

The V call is TRBV6-5, the J call TRBJ2-5, with D maybe TRBD2 (7 bases). CDR3 length equals 12 residues. CDR1 is MNHEY, CDR2 SVGAGI, per germline. The V and J ends lost 8 bases and 5 bases respectively, with 12 bases between them. The CDR3 nucleotides are TGTGCCAGCGGGGGGGGGCTGGAGACCCAGTACTTC. It translates to CASGGGLETQYF.

The chain recombines TRBV5-1 with TRBJ2-1, with 10 nucleotides matching TRBD2. The CDR3 runs 16 residues. Trimming at V came to 4 bases and at J to 2 bases, leaving 6 bases not matched to a gene. From germline, CDR1 is SGHRS and CDR2 YFSETQ. CDR3 sequence: CASSPSGRGPYNEQFF. DNA for the CDR3: TGCGCCAGCAGCCCGAGCGGGAGGGGCCCCTACAATGAGCAGTTCTTC.

This clone was seen once. The rearrangement links TRBV5-5 to TRBJ1-4; maybe TRBD1 (6 bases). V was cut by 4 bases and J by 7 bases, with 17 bases left in between. CDR1 and CDR2 (germline): SGHKS, YYEKEE (reference sequence). The CDR3 is made up of 15 amino acids. The DNA of the CDR3 is TGTGCCAGCAGCCTACAGGGCTCTCGAGGTGAAAAACTGTTTTTT. Translating gives CASSLQGSRGEKLFF.

This chain uses TRBV19 with TRBJ1-1, with D possibly matching TRBD1 (6 bases). Trimming removed 7 bases at V and 5 bases at J, with 14 bases between. This CDR3 contains 13 residues. Germline CDR1 reads LNHDA; CDR2 reads SQIVND (reference sequence). The CDR3 loop reads CASTQGRGTEAFF. For the CDR3, the DNA is TGTGCCAGTACCCAGGGTAGGGGGACTGAAGCTTTCTTT.

The chain couples TRBV3-1 (or the pseudogene TRBV3-2) to TRBJ1-4; 11 nucleotides align to TRBD1. V was clipped by 4 bases and J by 7 bases; unmatched bases: 5. The V gene's germline CDR1 is LGHDT and CDR2 YNNKEL (reference sequence). The CDR3 runs to 15 residues. The CDR3 DNA follows: TGTGCCAGCAGCCCCTGGACAGGGGGCGTTGAAAAACTGTTTTTT. Its translation is CASSPWTGGVEKLFF.

This clone was observed once. The chain employs TRBV19 and TRBJ1-1, with a possible D match to TRBD1 (6 bases). Per germline, CDR1 LNHDA and CDR2 SQIVND (reference sequence). V was cut by 5 bases and J by 4 bases, with 20 bases left in between. The CDR3 has 16 amino acids. CDR3 nucleotide sequence: TGTGCCAGTAGTGCCCGGACCCGGGGGGGGCCCACTGAAGCTTTCTTT. Its protein is CASSARTRGGPTEAFF.

In this sample, this clone turned up once. V usage is TRBV19 and J usage is TRBJ1-5; possibly TRBD1 for D (5 bases). The V end was cut by 4 bases, the J end by 0 bases, with 7 bases between. The CDR3 runs to 14 residues. The germline CDR1 and CDR2 sequences are LNHDA and SQIVND (reference sequence). The CDR3 here is CASSRTSSNQPQHF. Written as DNA, the CDR3 is TGTGCCAGTAGTAGGACAAGTAGCAATCAGCCCCAGCATTTT.

The gene calls are TRBV6-2 or TRBV6-3 and TRBJ2-7; tentatively, D is TRBD2 (6 bases). The CDR3 is made up of 15 amino acids. Germline V gene data show CDR1 as MNHEY and CDR2 as SVGEGT. Trimming left V 5 bases short and J 0 bases short, with 14 bases between. The CDR3 reads CASSEAGLTSYEQYF. For the CDR3, the DNA is TGTGCCAGCAGTGAGGCGGGGCTCACCTCCTACGAGCAGTACTTC.

The chain carries TRBV11-2 and TRBJ2-2; a possible D gene is TRBD2 (6 bases). In germline, CDR1 is SGHAT, CDR2 FQNNGV. The CDR3 length is 14 residues. V shed 4 bases and J shed 6 bases, with 12 bases lying between them. CDR3 DNA: TGTGCCAGCAGCTATGGGGGAGGACCCGGGGAGCTGTTTTTT. Its protein is CASSYGGGPGELFF.

This clone has just a few counts. CDR3 DNA: TGTGCCAGCTCACCCCCGGGACAGGGGACCGGGGAGCTGTTTTTT. This codes for CASSPPGQGTGELFF. The chain recombines TRBV18 with TRBJ2-2, with 10 bases that match TRBD1. This CDR3 has 15 amino acids. CDR1 and CDR2 from the germline V gene are KGHSH and LQKENI. V shed 3 bases, J shed 5 bases, and the junction held 3 bases outside the gene matches.

The V and J genes are TRBV5-8 and TRBJ2-5; maybe TRBD1 (6 bases). V was cut by 3 bases and J by 7 bases, with 13 bases left in between. This CDR3 spans 13 amino acids. Germline CDR1 reads SGHTS; CDR2 reads YDEGEE. CDR3: CASSSTGSGTQYF. CDR3 in DNA: TGTGCCAGCAGCTCTACAGGGAGTGGGACCCAGTACTTC.

The V gene is TRBV4-3, the J gene TRBJ1-3, with D maybe TRBD1 (6 bases). Germline-derived CDR1 and CDR2 are LGHNA and YSLEER. Deletions cut 0 bases from V and 6 bases from J, with 12 bases between. The CDR3 totals 15 residues. The CDR3 nucleotides are TGCGCCAGCAGCCAAGATGTGACAGGATTAAACACCATATATTTT. Translated: CASSQDVTGLNTIYF.

The rearrangement joins TRBV28 to TRBJ2-7; 8 nucleotides line up with TRBD1. V was pared by 6 bases and J by 5 bases, with 9 bases of the junction left unmatched. Germline CDR1 and CDR2: MDHEN and SYDVKM. The CDR3 sequence is 14 residues long. The DNA of the CDR3 is TGTGCCAGCAGCACAACAGGGGGACGGGACGAGCAGTACTTC. It is translated as CASSTTGGRDEQYF.

The V and J genes are TRBV7-6 and TRBJ1-3; tentative D call: TRBD1 (6 bases). V shed 5 bases and J shed 1 base, with 9 bases lying between them. The CDR3 length is 14 residues. Germline CDR1 is SGHVS and CDR2 is FNYEAQ. The DNA of the CDR3 is TGTGCCAGCAGCCGACAGGAATCTGGAAACACCATATATTTT. Translated: CASSRQESGNTIYF. Supplemented by reference TRBV7-6 and TRBJ1-3, the full variable domain reads GAGVSQSPRYKVTKRGQDVALRCDPISGHVSLYWYRQALGQGPEFLTYFNYEAQQDKSGLPNDRFSAERPEGSISTLTIQRTEQRDSAMYRCASSRQESGNTIYFGEGSWLTVV.

The chain couples TRBV28 to TRBJ2-2, with 16 bases matching TRBD2. Germline V gene sequence: CDR1 MDHEN, CDR2 SYDVKM. The trim removed 3 bases at V and 6 bases at J, leaving 7 bases unmatched. The CDR3 loop spans 18 amino acids. The CDR3 DNA reads TGTGCCAGCAGTTTCCCGGGACTAGCGGGGGGGCCGCCCGGGGAGCTGTTTTTT. Translated: CASSFPGLAGGPPGELFF.

V and J are TRBV4-1 and TRBJ2-3; TRBD1 is a possible D gene (5 bases). The germline V gene encodes CDR1 MGHRA and CDR2 YSYEKL. This CDR3 is built from 17 residues. V shed 2 bases and J shed 2 bases, with 17 bases lying between them. The CDR3 reads CASSQTVDRVYTDTQYF. The CDR3 DNA reads as TGCGCCAGCAGCCAAACCGTTGACAGAGTTTACACAGATACGCAGTATTTT.

The chain carries TRBV28 and TRBJ2-1; 8 nucleotides agree with TRBD2. With V trimmed by 5 bases and J by 0 bases, 6 bases remained unmatched. The CDR3 runs 16 residues. Germline V gene lookup returns CDR1 MDHEN and CDR2 SYDVKM. The CDR3 DNA reads as TGTGCCAGCAGTCCCTCGGGAGGGAGCTCCTACAATGAGCAGTTCTTC. Protein sequence: CASSPSGGSSYNEQFF. Based on the CDR3 plus reference TRBV28 and TRBJ2-1, the full variable domain is DVKVTQSSRYLVKRTGEKVFLECVQDMDHENMFWYRQDPGLGLRLIYFSYDVKMKEKGDIPEGYSVSREKKERFSLILESASTNQTSMYLCASSPSGGSSYNEQFFGPGTRLTVL.

This chain joins TRBV13 and TRBJ1-3, with TRBD1 as a possible D gene (6 bases). Germline-derived CDR1 and CDR2 are PRHDT and FYEKMQ (reference sequence). The CDR3 is 14 residues long. V lost 0 bases and J 7 bases, leaving 10 bases between the germline ends. CDR3 amino acids: CASSLGGGRNTIYF. DNA for the CDR3: TGTGCCAGCAGCTTAGGAGGGGGTAGGAACACCATATATTTT.

V gene TRBV19 combines with J gene TRBJ1-1; 9 positions match TRBD1. There are 15 residues in the CDR3. CDR1 and CDR2 from the germline V gene are LNHDA and SQIVND (reference sequence). Germline trimming cut 4 bases from V and 5 bases from J; bases unmatched to any gene: 8. Written as DNA, the CDR3 is TGTGCCAGTAGTACCACTACAGGGGGCTTTACTGAAGCTTTCTTT. Protein product: CASSTTTGGFTEAFF.

The gene calls are TRBV21-1 and TRBJ1-6. TRBV21-1 has pseudogene status. This CDR3 has 16 amino acids. In DNA form, the CDR3 reads TGTGCCAGCAGCAATCGATTGCTCAACGGGAATTCACCCCTCCACTTT. This translates into CASSNRLLNGNSPLHF.

This clone was observed a single time. The CDR3 DNA reads as TGTGCCACTAAGGATGACCAGGGTTGGAATTCACCCCTCCACTTT. Amino acids: CATKDDQGWNSPLHF. The chain combines TRBV19 with TRBJ1-6; weak D call: TRBD1 (5 bases). There are 15 residues in the CDR3. The germline V gene has CDR1 LNHDA and CDR2 SQIVND (reference sequence). V lost 10 bases and J 7 bases, leaving 20 bases between the germline ends.

The chain has TRBV28 and TRBJ1-3; TRBD1 is a possible D gene (6 bases). The V and J ends lost 0 bases and 8 bases respectively, with 14 bases between them. Germline lookup yields CDR1 MDHEN and CDR2 SYDVKM. The CDR3 is 15 amino acids. The CDR3 loop is CASSLWRGMRDTIYF. CDR3 nucleotides: TGTGCCAGCAGTTTATGGAGGGGGATGAGGGACACCATATATTTT.

Concerning this clone: This CDR3 is also generated by other DNA sequences in the sample. The chain employs TRBV6-5 and TRBJ2-5; D remains ambiguous. Trimming cost V 0 bases and J 4 bases, with 6 bases left between them. The germline V gene has CDR1 MNHEY and CDR2 SVGAGI. The CDR3 runs to 13 residues. The CDR3 protein is CASSYSGRETQYF. The CDR3 DNA is TGTGCCAGCAGTTACTCGGGCCGAGAGACCCAGTACTTC.

In this sample, this clone turned up once. This chain uses TRBV3-1 (or the pseudogene TRBV3-2) with TRBJ1-3, with D uncertain. This CDR3 is built from 13 residues. In germline, CDR1 is LGHDT, CDR2 YNNKEL (reference sequence). Trimming shortened V by 1 base and J by 3 bases, and 4 bases separated the two germline ends. For the CDR3, the DNA is TGTGCCAGCAGCCAAGTTCTTGGAAACACCATATATTTT. It encodes CASSQVLGNTIYF.